Below are 22 T cell receptor beta chains sequenced from a single sample in a study of cytomegalovirus exposure and HLA in healthy donors. PCR amplification relied on 60 Vbeta primers (plus 13 Jbeta primers). Sequenced by immunoSEQ multiplex PCR; TCRdb stores in-frame clones only, minus some. Of under 80,000 clones in the sample, over 70% were seen once. The sequencing sample was made of PBMCs. These receptors originate from a middle-aged woman in good health and CMV-seronegative.

The chain joins TRBV29-1 to TRBJ1-2; the D is unclear. The V end was cut by 7 bases, the J end by 3 bases, with 12 bases between. CDR3 length: 12 amino acids. Germline V gene lookup returns CDR1 SQVTM and CDR2 ANQGSEA. The DNA of the CDR3 is TGCAGCGGCCGTGCCCAGGACTATGGCTACACCTTC. This encodes CSGRAQDYGYTF.

This chain links TRBV30 with TRBJ1-3; no clear D. The CDR3 extends over 13 amino acids. In germline, CDR1 is GTSNPN, CDR2 SVGIG (reference sequence). Between the trimmed V and J ends, which lost 5 bases and 1 base, there was a span of 9 bases. CDR3 in amino acids: CAWALGSGNTIYF. In DNA, the CDR3 is TGTGCCTGGGCCCTCGGTTCTGGAAACACCATATATTTT. The variable domain in full, completed from reference TRBV30 and TRBJ1-3, reads SQTIHQWPATLVQPVGSPLSLECTVEGTSNPNLYWYRQAAGRGLQLLFYSVGIGQISSEVPQNLSASRPQDRQFILSSKKLLLSDSGFYLCAWALGSGNTIYFGEGSWLTVV.

This clone was seen more than once but under ten times. The chain recombines TRBV5-6 with TRBJ1-4; TRBD1 matches 7 bases. Germline CDR1 is SGHDT and CDR2 is YYEEEE. This CDR3 has 16 amino acids. After removal of 3 bases from V and 0 bases from J, the junction contained 5 bases not matched to a gene. The CDR3 loop reads CASSSNRGSTNEKLFF. The CDR3 DNA reads as TGTGCCAGCAGCTCTAACAGGGGCTCAACTAATGAAAAACTGTTTTTT.

The chain links TRBV9 to TRBJ2-7; 11 bases line up with TRBD2. V was pared by 4 bases and J by 2 bases, with 5 bases of the junction left unmatched. The germline CDR1 and CDR2 sequences are SGDLS and YYNGEE. The CDR3 is 15 residues long. The CDR3 loop is CASSKTSGTTYEQYF. The CDR3 DNA reads TGTGCCAGCAGCAAGACTAGCGGGACCACCTACGAGCAGTACTTC.

The chain combines TRBV27 with TRBJ2-7; possible D gene TRBD2, 6 bases. The CDR3 spans 15 residues. Germline V gene lookup returns CDR1 MNHEY and CDR2 SMNVEV (reference sequence). V was clipped by 3 bases and J by 0 bases, with 12 bases between them. The CDR3 DNA reads as TGTGCCAGCAGTTTCGGAGGGCGACTCTCCTACGAGCAGTACTTC. Protein product: CASSFGGRLSYEQYF.

The chain couples TRBV7-2 to TRBJ2-7; a possible D gene is TRBD1 (6 bases). Trimming stripped 5 bases from V and 3 bases from J, with 14 bases between. This CDR3 comprises 14 residues. Germline V gene data show CDR1 as SGHTA and CDR2 as FQGNSA. In nucleotides, the CDR3 is TGTGCCAGCAGCCAGGGGCCCGGGATCTACGAGCAGTACTTC. Protein product: CASSQGPGIYEQYF.

This chain joins TRBV30 and TRBJ2-3; TRBD2 matches 8 bases. Germline V gene data show CDR1 as GTSNPN and CDR2 as SVGIG (reference sequence). This CDR3 region has 17 residues. V shed 0 bases, J shed 2 bases, and the junction held 10 bases outside the gene matches. The CDR3 DNA sequence: TGTGCCTGGAGTGTACGGCGGCCAGCGGGGGTCACAGATACGCAGTATTTT. Encoded protein: CAWSVRRPAGVTDTQYF.

This chain uses TRBV14 with TRBJ2-6; a possible D gene is TRBD1 (6 bases). This CDR3 is 19 amino acids long. The V end was cut by 0 bases, the J end by 0 bases, with 15 bases between. Germline lookup yields CDR1 SGHDN and CDR2 FVKESK. Written as DNA, the CDR3 is TGTGCCAGCAGCCAAGAGGGCGAGGGGGTACCCTCTGGGGCCAACGTCCTGACTTTC. Its translation: CASSQEGEGVPSGANVLTF.

This clone has a handful of counts. The V and J genes are TRBV9 and TRBJ1-2; the D is unclear. CDR1 and CDR2 from the germline V gene are SGDLS and YYNGEE. V gave up 3 bases and J gave up 7 bases, with 7 bases separating them. This CDR3 contains 11 residues. The CDR3 DNA follows: TGTGCCAGCAGCGCAAACAGTGGCTACACCTTC. It encodes CASSANSGYTF.

This sequence joins TRBV9 and TRBJ1-2, with 8 positions matching TRBD1. The germline V gene has CDR1 SGDLS and CDR2 YYNGEE. The CDR3 extends over 15 amino acids. J was trimmed by 8 bases and V by 4 bases; bases with no gene match: 13. The CDR3 region has the DNA TGTGCCAGCAGCCGATATGACAGGGGCCCTCGCGGCTACACCTTC. As protein: CASSRYDRGPRGYTF.

The chain employs TRBV5-3 and TRBJ2-7, with 8 bases matching TRBD1. TRBV5-3 qualifies as an ORF whose function is uncertain. The CDR3 sequence is 16 residues long. V gave up 4 bases and J gave up 7 bases; unmatched junction bases: 16. CDR3 nucleotide sequence: TGTGCCAGAAGCCCGGGGTCTACAGGGGGATCGGGGGAGCAGTACTTC. This translates into CARSPGSTGGSGEQYF.

Regarding this clone: A read error may produce the germline difference seen at one junction end. The chain links TRBV7-9 to TRBJ2-3; D possibly corresponds to TRBD1 (5 bases). The CDR3 has 12 amino acids. Germline CDR1 and CDR2: SEHNR and FQNEAQ (reference sequence). Here the CDR3 reads CSSSPQAKTQYF. The CDR3 coding sequence is TGTTCCAGCAGCCCACAGGCTAAGACGCAGTATTTT.

In its sample, this clone was seen once. V gene TRBV5-1 combines with J gene TRBJ1-6, with D unresolved. The germline V gene encodes CDR1 SGHRS and CDR2 YFSETQ. With 0 bases removed from V and 5 bases from J, the gap between germline ends came to 9 bases. The length of the CDR3 is 15 residues. The DNA of the CDR3 is TGCGCCAGCAGCTTGGCGAGAGCGAATAATTCACCCCTCCACTTT. As protein: CASSLARANNSPLHF.

The chain uses TRBV28 and TRBJ2-1, with D perhaps TRBD1 (7 bases). Germline CDR1 is MDHEN and CDR2 is SYDVKM. V was shortened by 6 bases and J by 9 bases, with 18 bases between the two germline ends. This CDR3 has 14 residues. The CDR3 DNA sequence: TGTGCCAGCAGGCCAGGCGGGACAGCCACTGAGCAGTTCTTC. Amino acid sequence: CASRPGGTATEQFF. Full variable domain (remainder filled in from reference TRBV28 and TRBJ2-1): DVKVTQSSRYLVKRTGEKVFLECVQDMDHENMFWYRQDPGLGLRLIYFSYDVKMKEKGDIPEGYSVSREKKERFSLILESASTNQTSMYLCASRPGGTATEQFFGPGTRLTVL.

The rearrangement joins TRBV7-8 to TRBJ1-2; 7 bases fit TRBD1. The CDR3 has 15 residues. V shed 3 bases, J shed 0 bases, and the junction held 4 bases outside the gene matches. Germline CDR1 SGHVS, CDR2 FQNEAQ. CDR3 in amino acids: CASSFDRAANYGYTF. In nucleotides, the CDR3 is TGTGCCAGCAGCTTCGACAGGGCGGCTAACTATGGCTACACCTTC. The full variable domain, in which reference TRBV7-8 and TRBJ1-2 provide the parts outside the CDR3, is GAGVSQSPRYKVAKRGQDVALRCDPISGHVSLFWYQQALGQGPEFLTYFQNEAQLDKSGLPSDRFFAERPEGSVSTLKIQRTQQEDSAVYLCASSFDRAANYGYTFGSGTRLTVV.

The chain joins TRBV27 to TRBJ2-1; a possible D gene is TRBD1 (5 bases). Germline-derived CDR1 and CDR2 are MNHEY and SMNVEV (reference sequence). This CDR3 spans 13 amino acids. V gave up 6 bases and J gave up 5 bases, with 11 bases separating them. The CDR3, as DNA: TGTGCCAGCAGCTTCCTGACAGACAATGAGCAGTTCTTC. This gives the protein CASSFLTDNEQFF.

The chain links TRBV15 to TRBJ2-1; 8 nucleotides line up with TRBD1. The CDR3 spans 16 residues. The germline V gene encodes CDR1 LNHNV and CDR2 YYDKDF (reference sequence). J lost 0 bases, V lost 0 bases, and 1 base had no gene match. Here the CDR3 DNA reads TGTGCCACCAGCAGAGAAACAGGGGGCTCCTACAATGAGCAGTTCTTC. It translates to CATSRETGGSYNEQFF.

J is TRBJ2-1 and V is TRBV2; 7 positions match TRBD1. Germline CDR1 and CDR2: SNHLY and FYNNEI. V trimming: 6 bases; J trimming: 0 bases; junction bases outside the gene matches: 11. The length of the CDR3 is 17 residues. For the CDR3, the DNA is TGTGCCAGCAGGGTCACAGGGGCCTCTAGCTCCTACAATGAGCAGTTCTTC. This encodes CASRVTGASSSYNEQFF. Together with reference TRBV2 and TRBJ2-1, the CDR3 gives the full variable domain: EPEVTQTPSHQVTQMGQEVILRCVPISNHLYFYWYRQILGQKVEFLVSFYNNEISEKSEIFDDQFSVERPDGSNFTLKIRSTKLEDSAMYFCASRVTGASSSYNEQFFGPGTRLTVL.

The gene calls are TRBV18 and TRBJ1-1; 8 positions agree with TRBD1. From germline, CDR1 is KGHSH and CDR2 LQKENI. The CDR3 sequence is 14 residues long. Losses at the gene ends were 5 bases for V and 7 bases for J; bases not matched to a gene: 9. CDR3 DNA sequence: TGTGCCAGCTCATCCGACAGGGGTGGCGGTGAAGCTTTCTTT. Translated: CASSSDRGGGEAFF.

J is TRBJ1-1 and V is TRBV7-8; TRBD1 aligns across 8 bases. Germline assignment: CDR1 SGHVS and CDR2 FQNEAQ. The CDR3 consists of 15 residues. The V segment lost 3 bases and the J segment 5 bases; nucleotides outside the gene matches: 8. The CDR3 sequence is CASSFNLQGETEAFF. The CDR3 coding sequence is TGTGCCAGCAGCTTTAACCTACAGGGGGAGACTGAAGCTTTCTTT.

V usage is TRBV4-1 and J usage is TRBJ1-5; 11 positions agree with TRBD1. CDR1 is MGHRA, CDR2 YSYEKL, per germline. Trimming cost V 4 bases and J 6 bases; bases outside gene matches: 8. The CDR3 spans 16 residues. The CDR3 nucleotides are TGCGCCAGCAGCCCGGGACAGGGGGGAGGTGGTCAGCCCCAGCATTTT. It specifies CASSPGQGGGGQPQHF.

In its sample, this clone was seen a few times. This chain connects TRBV4-3 to TRBJ2-1; weak D call: TRBD2 (5 bases). Trimming left V 3 bases short and J 4 bases short, with 7 bases between. This CDR3 is 13 amino acids long. Germline V lookup: CDR1 LGHNA, CDR2 YSLEER. CDR3: CASSQRAYNEQFF. CDR3 coding DNA: TGCGCCAGCAGCCAGCGGGCGTACAATGAGCAGTTCTTC.